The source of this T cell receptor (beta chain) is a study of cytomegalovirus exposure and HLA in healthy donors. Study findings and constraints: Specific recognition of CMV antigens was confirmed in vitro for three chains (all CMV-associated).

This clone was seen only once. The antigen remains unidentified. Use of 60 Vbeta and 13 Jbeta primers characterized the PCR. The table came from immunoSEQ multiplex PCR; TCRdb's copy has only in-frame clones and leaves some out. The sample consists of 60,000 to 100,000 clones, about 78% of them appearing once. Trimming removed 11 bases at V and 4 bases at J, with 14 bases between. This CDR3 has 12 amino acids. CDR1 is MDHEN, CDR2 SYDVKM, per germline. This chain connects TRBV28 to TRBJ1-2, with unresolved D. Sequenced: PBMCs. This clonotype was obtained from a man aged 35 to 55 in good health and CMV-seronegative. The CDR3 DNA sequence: TGTGCCTCCCTGGGAGCAGCCTATGGCTACACCTTC. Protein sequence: CASLGAAYGYTF.